The subject of this entry is one T cell receptor beta chain. The target antigen is unknown. The sample belongs to a study of blood T cells in healthy people across ages. General study points: Investigators treated diversity estimates from one million T cells as underestimates.

Germline CDR1 SEHNR, CDR2 FQNEAQ (reference sequence). This CDR3 spans 18 amino acids. The V and J ends lost 5 bases and 5 bases, in that order; junction bases with no gene match: 15. For the second PCR, which ran for roughly 6 to 12 cycles, a sample-barcoded 5' primer and a J-beta primer mix were used. TCRdb called the 5' RACE reads again in MiXCR, with one record for every CDR3 protein. This sample has just under 750,000 distinct CDR3 sequences; 22% occur once, and the top ten carry roughly a fifth. The origin of this receptor is a man in his sixties or seventies in good health. The chain is built from TRBV7-9 and TRBJ2-1, with 10 positions matching TRBD2. The material sequenced was blood. CDR3 sequence reads: CASSPSGGALISHNEQFF. As DNA, the CDR3 is TGTGCCAGCAGCCCCAGCGGGGGGGCCTTGATTTCCCACAATGAGCAGTTCTTC.